A single sample is the source of the 7 T cell receptor beta chains below, sequenced in a study of blood T cell repertoires in COVID-19. Clones were read by immunoSEQ multiplex PCR, and TCRdb kept only the in-frame ones, dropping some. The sample has 360,000 or so clones, roughly 90% seen once; the top ten hold around 7%. Sequenced input: peripheral blood. The receptors were gathered from a man younger than 35 with active or convalescent COVID-19.

V and J are TRBV21-1 and TRBJ2-3; the DNA was not used to check the table's D call, TRBD1. TRBV21-1 corresponds to a pseudogene. This CDR3 has 18 residues. CDR3 amino acids: CASSKVLGGQGAADTQYF. DNA of the CDR3: TGTGCCAGCAGCAAAGTTCTTGGGGGACAGGGGGCCGCAGATACGCAGTATTTT.

The chain has TRBV6-5 and TRBJ1-6, with a tentative D call TRBD1 (6 bases). CDR1 is MNHEY, CDR2 SVGAGI, per germline. The CDR3 runs 13 residues. V dropped 10 bases and J dropped 9 bases, with 16 bases sitting between them. CDR3 bases: TGTGCCACCCTCGGGGGGGGCGGTTCACCCCTCCACTTT. Amino acid sequence: CATLGGGGSPLHF.

CDR3 loop: CASSSGTDEAFF. CDR3 coding DNA: TGTGCCAGCAGCTCCGGGACAGATGAAGCTTTCTTT. V is TRBV6-5 and J is TRBJ1-1; 7 nucleotides match TRBD1. This CDR3 has 12 amino acids. Germline V gives CDR1 MNHEY, CDR2 SVGAGI. V dropped 6 bases and J dropped 7; count of bases not matched to a gene: 5.

The chain couples TRBV7-3 to TRBJ2-1; tentative D call: TRBD2 (5 bases). Trimming shortened V by 3 bases and J by 5 bases, and 11 bases separated the two germline ends. The length of the CDR3 is 14 residues. Germline V lookup: CDR1 SGHTA, CDR2 FQGTGA. The CDR3 reads CASSLSGSHNEQFF. The CDR3 region has the DNA TGTGCCAGCAGCTTGAGCGGTTCCCACAATGAGCAGTTCTTC. Full variable domain (outside the CDR3, taken from reference TRBV7-3 and TRBJ2-1): GAGVSQTPSNKVTEKGKYVELRCDPISGHTALYWYRQSLGQGPEFLIYFQGTGAADDSGLPNDRFFAVRPEGSVSTLKIQRTERGDSAVYLCASSLSGSHNEQFFGPGTRLTVL.

Written as DNA, the CDR3 is TGCGCCAGCAGCTTGGGACAGGGTCGGGGGACTGAAGCTTTCTTT. Translation: CASSLGQGRGTEAFF. The chain joins TRBV5-1 to TRBJ1-1, with TRBD1 matching 7 bases. The CDR3 spans 15 residues. Germline V lookup: CDR1 SGHRS, CDR2 YFSETQ. The V and J ends lost 0 bases and 5 bases, in that order; junction bases with no gene match: 7.

The J gene is TRBJ1-5, the V gene TRBV5-6; the D is unclear. Germline assignment: CDR1 SGHDT and CDR2 YYEEEE. The CDR3 contains 16 residues. V was pared by 4 bases and J by 4 bases, with 18 bases between. CDR3 region: CASSRRWAGRNQPQHF. DNA for the CDR3: TGTGCCAGCAGCCGCCGTTGGGCGGGTAGGAATCAGCCCCAGCATTTT.

This chain joins TRBV2 and TRBJ2-7; 9 bases agree with TRBD1. Germline V gene data show CDR1 as SNHLY and CDR2 as FYNNEI. The CDR3 spans 13 residues. The V segment lost 5 bases and the J segment 7 bases; nucleotides outside the gene matches: 6. CDR3 sequence (DNA): TGTGCCAGCAGTAGGGGGACAGGGCAAGAGCAGTACTTC. This sequence encodes CASSRGTGQEQYF.